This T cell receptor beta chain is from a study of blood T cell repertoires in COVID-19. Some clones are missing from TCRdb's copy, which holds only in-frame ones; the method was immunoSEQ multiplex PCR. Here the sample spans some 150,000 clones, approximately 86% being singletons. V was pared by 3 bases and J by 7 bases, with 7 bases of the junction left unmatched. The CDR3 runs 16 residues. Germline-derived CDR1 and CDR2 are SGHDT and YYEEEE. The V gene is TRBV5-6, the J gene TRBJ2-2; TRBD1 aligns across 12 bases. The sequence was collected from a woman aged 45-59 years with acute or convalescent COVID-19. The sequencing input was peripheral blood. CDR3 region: CASSSMGQGANGELFF. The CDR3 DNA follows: TGTGCCAGCAGCTCAATGGGACAGGGGGCCAACGGGGAGCTGTTTTTT.